A selection of T cell receptor beta chains follows, all from one sample in a study of blood T cell repertoires in COVID-19. TCRdb keeps only in-frame clones here, not all; method: immunoSEQ multiplex PCR. The sample has 100,000 to 150,000 clones; around three quarters are singletons. Sequencing was done on a sample of peripheral blood. The receptors were sampled from a middle-aged man with active or convalescent COVID-19. Both conserved end residues are part of each CDR3. The order of the fields is V gene, clone size, D gene, J gene, CDR3 protein, CDR3 DNA. A D gene is named only where the DNA matches it firmly. Clone size is not always given. Where it is, it says once, few, many or a class for expanded clones.

v_call: TRBV6-2/TRBV6-3; clone_size: .; d_call: TRBD1; j_call: TRBJ1-2; cdr3_aa: CASSTGDGYTF; cdr3_nt: TGTGCCAGCAGTACAGGGGATGGCTACACCTTC
v_call: TRBV21-1; clone_size: .; d_call: .; j_call: TRBJ2-7; cdr3_aa: CASSKGGTVAYEQYF; cdr3_nt: TGTGCCAGCAGCAAAGGGGGGACAGTTGCCTACGAGCAGTACTTC
v_call: TRBV21-1; clone_size: .; d_call: .; j_call: TRBJ2-2; cdr3_aa: CARGQGELFF; cdr3_nt: TGTGCCAGGGGACAGGGGGAGCTGTTTTTT
v_call: TRBV6-6; clone_size: .; d_call: TRBD1; j_call: TRBJ2-5; cdr3_aa: CASTSTGDKETQYF; cdr3_nt: TGTGCCAGCACCTCGACAGGGGACAAAGAGACCCAGTACTTC
v_call: TRBV5-1; clone_size: few; d_call: .; j_call: TRBJ2-1; cdr3_aa: CASSDPVHNEQFF; cdr3_nt: TGCGCCAGCAGTGATCCGGTTCACAATGAGCAGTTCTTC
v_call: TRBV6-5; clone_size: .; d_call: TRBD1; j_call: TRBJ2-1; cdr3_aa: CASGQGAVDEQFF; cdr3_nt: TGTGCCAGCGGACAGGGGGCGGTCGATGAGCAGTTCTTC
v_call: TRBV6-5; clone_size: .; d_call: TRBD2; j_call: TRBJ2-3; cdr3_aa: CASSYRRERLDTQYF; cdr3_nt: TGTGCCAGCAGTTACAGGCGGGAGAGGTTAGATACGCAGTATTTT
v_call: TRBV7-9; clone_size: .; d_call: .; j_call: TRBJ2-7; cdr3_aa: CASSLTGRVSYEQYF; cdr3_nt: TGTGCCAGCAGCTTAACAGGCCGTGTCTCCTACGAGCAGTACTTC
v_call: TRBV3-1/TRBV3-2; clone_size: .; d_call: .; j_call: TRBJ2-3; cdr3_aa: CASSRTRPTSTDTQYF; cdr3_nt: TGTGCCAGCAGCCGAACTAGACCTACTAGCACAGATACGCAGTATTTT
v_call: TRBV19; clone_size: .; d_call: TRBD1; j_call: TRBJ1-1; cdr3_aa: CASMQTGLNTEAFF; cdr3_nt: TGTGCCAGTATGCAGACAGGGCTGAACACTGAAGCTTTCTTT
v_call: TRBV6-1; clone_size: .; d_call: .; j_call: TRBJ1-2; cdr3_aa: CASSEGDWGPYGYTF; cdr3_nt: TGTGCCAGCAGTGAAGGTGATTGGGGGCCCTATGGCTACACCTTC
v_call: TRBV6-5; clone_size: .; d_call: .; j_call: TRBJ1-1; cdr3_aa: CASSRGRNTEAFF; cdr3_nt: TGTGCCAGCTCCCGAGGGCGGAACACTGAAGCTTTCTTT
v_call: TRBV19; clone_size: once; d_call: TRBD1; j_call: TRBJ1-6; cdr3_aa: CASSTQGQAGGTPLHF; cdr3_nt: TGTGCCAGTAGTACTCAGGGACAGGCAGGAGGAACACCCCTCCACTTT
v_call: TRBV28; clone_size: .; d_call: .; j_call: TRBJ2-5; cdr3_aa: CASSSPGRGETQYF; cdr3_nt: TGTGCCAGCAGTTCTCCGGGTAGGGGAGAGACCCAGTACTTC
v_call: TRBV5-1; clone_size: .; d_call: .; j_call: TRBJ1-4; cdr3_aa: CASSFNPGTTNEKLFF; cdr3_nt: TGCGCCAGCAGCTTTAATCCGGGAACAACTAATGAAAAACTGTTTTTT
v_call: TRBV7-6; clone_size: once; d_call: TRBD2; j_call: TRBJ2-5; cdr3_aa: CASSLEAGVEETQYF; cdr3_nt: TGTGCCAGCAGCTTAGAAGCGGGAGTGGAGGAGACCCAGTACTTC
v_call: TRBV28; clone_size: .; d_call: TRBD1; j_call: TRBJ1-5; cdr3_aa: CASSSGQGVQPQHF; cdr3_nt: TGTGCCAGCAGCTCGGGACAGGGTGTTCAGCCCCAGCATTTT
v_call: TRBV5-1; clone_size: .; d_call: .; j_call: TRBJ2-6; cdr3_aa: CASRQAPSGANVLTF; cdr3_nt: TGCGCCAGCAGACAGGCACCCTCTGGGGCCAACGTCCTGACTTTC
v_call: TRBV19; clone_size: .; d_call: .; j_call: TRBJ1-5; cdr3_aa: CASSILRPRGFQPQHF; cdr3_nt: TGTGCCAGTAGTATTCTGCGGCCCCGAGGGTTTCAGCCCCAGCATTTT
v_call: TRBV6-5; clone_size: .; d_call: TRBD1; j_call: TRBJ1-1; cdr3_aa: CASRRTGLITEAFF; cdr3_nt: TGTGCCAGCAGGCGGACAGGGCTGATCACTGAAGCTTTCTTT
v_call: TRBV4-2; clone_size: few; d_call: TRBD1; j_call: TRBJ1-2; cdr3_aa: CASTGQGMGYGYTF; cdr3_nt: TGTGCCAGCACCGGACAGGGGATGGGCTATGGCTACACCTTC
v_call: TRBV5-1; clone_size: .; d_call: .; j_call: TRBJ1-2; cdr3_aa: CASSLRGSAYGYTF; cdr3_nt: TGCGCCAGCAGCTTGAGGGGCAGCGCCTATGGCTACACCTTC
v_call: TRBV4-3; clone_size: .; d_call: .; j_call: TRBJ2-2; cdr3_aa: CASSQDPGSGTGELFF; cdr3_nt: TGCGCCAGCAGCCAAGACCCTGGGTCGGGCACCGGGGAGCTGTTTTTT
v_call: TRBV28; clone_size: once; d_call: .; j_call: TRBJ2-3; cdr3_aa: CASSTRDTQYF; cdr3_nt: TGTGCCAGCAGTACGAGGGATACGCAGTATTTT
v_call: TRBV6-1; clone_size: few; d_call: .; j_call: TRBJ1-2; cdr3_aa: CASSEGQTNYGYTF; cdr3_nt: TGTGCCAGCAGTGAAGGACAGACTAACTATGGCTACACCTTC
v_call: TRBV28; clone_size: .; d_call: .; j_call: TRBJ1-6; cdr3_aa: CASSPLLGSGSPLHF; cdr3_nt: TGTGCCAGCAGTCCCCTATTGGGGAGTGGCTCACCCCTCCACTTT
v_call: TRBV5-4; clone_size: .; d_call: TRBD1; j_call: TRBJ1-1; cdr3_aa: CASSLFGTGVTEAFF; cdr3_nt: TGTGCCAGCAGCTTGTTTGGGACAGGGGTGACTGAAGCTTTCTTT
v_call: TRBV15; clone_size: .; d_call: TRBD1; j_call: TRBJ1-3; cdr3_aa: CATSRGHPGQGSGNTIYF; cdr3_nt: TGTGCCACCAGCAGAGGCCACCCGGGACAGGGATCTGGAAACACCATATATTTT
v_call: TRBV5-1; clone_size: .; d_call: TRBD2; j_call: TRBJ2-3; cdr3_aa: CASSFEPNQEITSGRENTQYF; cdr3_nt: TGCGCCAGCAGCTTCGAGCCCAACCAAGAAATTACTAGCGGGAGGGAGAATACGCAGTATTTT
v_call: TRBV7-2; clone_size: .; d_call: .; j_call: TRBJ2-7; cdr3_aa: CASSPGAGSYEQYF; cdr3_nt: TGTGCCAGCAGCCCCGGAGCGGGCTCCTACGAGCAGTACTTC
v_call: TRBV5-1; clone_size: .; d_call: TRBD2; j_call: TRBJ2-7; cdr3_aa: CASSAGSGGASYEQYF; cdr3_nt: TGCGCCAGCAGCGCTGGTAGCGGGGGGGCATCCTACGAGCAGTACTTC
v_call: TRBV30; clone_size: .; d_call: TRBD1; j_call: TRBJ2-7; cdr3_aa: CAWSGQGNEQYF; cdr3_nt: TGTGCCTGGAGTGGACAGGGTAACGAGCAGTACTTC
v_call: TRBV9; clone_size: .; d_call: TRBD1; j_call: TRBJ1-2; cdr3_aa: CASSMGTGYGYTF; cdr3_nt: TGTGCCAGCAGCATGGGGACAGGGTATGGCTACACCTTC
v_call: TRBV7-2; clone_size: .; d_call: TRBD1; j_call: TRBJ1-2; cdr3_aa: CASSPGTGEPYGYTF; cdr3_nt: TGTGCCAGCAGCCCCGGGACAGGAGAACCCTATGGCTACACCTTC
v_call: TRBV20-1; clone_size: .; d_call: .; j_call: TRBJ2-3; cdr3_aa: CSASSGDTQYF; cdr3_nt: TGCAGTGCCAGTAGCGGAGATACGCAGTATTTT
v_call: TRBV28; clone_size: .; d_call: .; j_call: TRBJ1-6; cdr3_aa: CASRVAGEGVNSPLHF; cdr3_nt: TGTGCCAGCAGAGTGGCGGGGGAGGGAGTGAATTCACCCCTCCACTTT
v_call: TRBV7-9; clone_size: .; d_call: .; j_call: TRBJ1-2; cdr3_aa: CASSLIRGGAANYGYTF; cdr3_nt: TGTGCCAGCAGCTTAATTCGAGGGGGGGCCGCTAACTATGGCTACACCTTC
v_call: TRBV6-2/TRBV6-3; clone_size: .; d_call: .; j_call: TRBJ1-4; cdr3_aa: CASSYGENLSGEKLFF; cdr3_nt: TGTGCCAGCAGTTACGGGGAGAACCTAAGTGGTGAAAAACTGTTTTTT
v_call: TRBV28; clone_size: .; d_call: .; j_call: TRBJ1-3; cdr3_aa: CASSFQGGHSGNTIYF; cdr3_nt: TGTGCCAGCAGTTTTCAGGGAGGCCACTCTGGAAACACCATATATTTT
v_call: TRBV12-3/TRBV12-4; clone_size: .; d_call: .; j_call: TRBJ1-5; cdr3_aa: CASSLAAGQPQHF; cdr3_nt: TGTGCCAGCAGTTTAGCGGCGGGGCAGCCCCAGCATTTT
v_call: TRBV5-1; clone_size: .; d_call: TRBD1; j_call: TRBJ1-3; cdr3_aa: CASRPSPDREISGNTIYF; cdr3_nt: TGCGCCAGCAGGCCATCTCCGGACAGGGAAATCTCTGGAAACACCATATATTTT